This TCR beta chain was sequenced in a study of blood T cell repertoires in COVID-19. Study overall: In each case, the material was cDNA or gDNA derived from T cells, B-cell-depleted T cells, or PBMCs.

The germline gives CDR1 MGHDK, CDR2 SYGVNS. Trimming pared 8 bases from V and 8 bases from J, leaving 21 bases between. The CDR3 is 14 amino acids. Per the authors' pipeline: By means of reference gene primer amplification, nucleated cell counts were estimated. Here immunoSEQ multiplex PCR was the method, and the copy in TCRdb shows in-frame clones only, minus some. V and J calls and clone size come straight from that table; D and trimming were deduced from the DNA. The table has 45,000 to 50,000 clones, over 80% seen once; the top ten hold less than 9%. The specimen was peripheral blood. The V and J genes are TRBV25-1 and TRBJ1-2, with a weak D call TRBD1 (6 bases). The clonotype originates from a man aged 50 or older with acute or convalescent COVID-19. The CDR3: CASLSRTDGKGYTF. The CDR3 DNA reads TGTGCCAGCCTTAGCCGGACAGATGGGAAGGGCTACACCTTC.